These T cell receptor beta chains were read from a single sample in a study of cytotoxic CD8 clonotypes in ibrutinib-treated CLL. Assay: immunoSEQ multiplex PCR; the TCRdb copy retains only in-frame clones and omits some. The sample carries roughly 50,000 clones, around 52% recorded once. Sequencing used PBMCs, obtained after 24 months of ibrutinib treatment. These receptor sequences come from a human donor with chronic lymphocytic leukemia. CDR3s leave out the opening cysteine and the closing phenylalanine or tryptophan. Rows may omit the clone size; those that give it use once, few, many or a size class.

V gene: TRBV5-4; clone size: .; J gene: TRBJ2-1; CDR3 protein: ASSPGGPSYNEQF
V gene: TRBV5-1; clone size: few; J gene: TRBJ1-6; CDR3 protein: ASSGDRDSPLH
V gene: TRBV19; clone size: .; J gene: TRBJ1-2; CDR3 protein: ASSIIRGPYGYT
V gene: TRBV9; clone size: .; J gene: TRBJ2-3; CDR3 protein: ASSVRPPADTQY
V gene: TRBV28; clone size: .; J gene: TRBJ1-1; CDR3 protein: ASRRGNTEAF
V gene: TRBV5-1; clone size: few; J gene: TRBJ2-3; CDR3 protein: ASSGGLAGTDTQY
V gene: TRBV5-1; clone size: few; J gene: TRBJ2-5; CDR3 protein: ASSLAGGPETQY
V gene: TRBV6-5; clone size: .; J gene: TRBJ2-3; CDR3 protein: ASSWRTRADTQY
V gene: TRBV6-1; clone size: many; J gene: TRBJ1-5; CDR3 protein: ASSGDGQAPNQPQH
V gene: TRBV6-5; clone size: .; J gene: TRBJ1-2; CDR3 protein: ASSYTGNYGYT
V gene: TRBV2; clone size: few; J gene: TRBJ1-6; CDR3 protein: ASQQSYNSPLH
V gene: TRBV7-9; clone size: .; J gene: TRBJ1-1; CDR3 protein: ASSPGGQGSWTEAF
V gene: TRBV10-3; clone size: .; J gene: TRBJ1-1; CDR3 protein: AISDLNTEAF
V gene: TRBV6-5; clone size: .; J gene: TRBJ2-5; CDR3 protein: ASSQPGETQY
V gene: TRBV9; clone size: .; J gene: TRBJ2-5; CDR3 protein: ASSVGVGQETQY
V gene: TRBV5-1; clone size: .; J gene: TRBJ2-7; CDR3 protein: ASSSGTSGQSPYEQY
V gene: TRBV2; clone size: once; J gene: TRBJ2-2; CDR3 protein: ASSERSARVGTNTGELF
V gene: TRBV6-6; clone size: .; J gene: TRBJ2-1; CDR3 protein: ASSYSEGGSEQF
V gene: TRBV6-5; clone size: .; J gene: TRBJ1-2; CDR3 protein: ASSYSRGGADGYT
V gene: TRBV5-1; clone size: .; J gene: TRBJ1-4; CDR3 protein: ASSLDVGAATNEKLF
V gene: TRBV5-1; clone size: .; J gene: TRBJ2-3; CDR3 protein: ASSTGLAGTQY
V gene: TRBV4-1; clone size: .; J gene: TRBJ1-2; CDR3 protein: ASSPDSDYGYT
V gene: TRBV6-1; clone size: .; J gene: TRBJ1-2; CDR3 protein: ASSESLLSFSYGYT
V gene: TRBV5-1; clone size: few; J gene: TRBJ2-3; CDR3 protein: ASSLEGGPDTQY
V gene: TRBV19; clone size: .; J gene: TRBJ1-1; CDR3 protein: ASSNARGTEAF
V gene: TRBV21-1; clone size: few; J gene: TRBJ1-2; CDR3 protein: ASSKSGTSANYGYT
V gene: TRBV5-1; clone size: few; J gene: TRBJ1-2; CDR3 protein: ASSSGINYGYT
V gene: TRBV6-1; clone size: .; J gene: TRBJ2-1; CDR3 protein: ASRYNEQF
V gene: TRBV4-1; clone size: .; J gene: TRBJ1-1; CDR3 protein: ASSQEGFRAEAF
V gene: TRBV5-1; clone size: .; J gene: TRBJ1-2; CDR3 protein: ASREEGAYT
V gene: TRBV19; clone size: few; J gene: TRBJ1-1; CDR3 protein: ASTRMNTEAF
V gene: TRBV14; clone size: .; J gene: TRBJ2-2; CDR3 protein: ASSRGQAEWTGELF
V gene: TRBV29-1; clone size: few; J gene: TRBJ2-7; CDR3 protein: SVAVDWEQY
V gene: TRBV5-1; clone size: few; J gene: TRBJ1-1; CDR3 protein: ASSYRGDTEAF
V gene: TRBV18; clone size: .; J gene: TRBJ2-3; CDR3 protein: ASSSREQSTDTQY
V gene: TRBV6-1; clone size: .; J gene: TRBJ1-6; CDR3 protein: AISDVSEGFNSPLH
V gene: TRBV2; clone size: .; J gene: TRBJ1-4; CDR3 protein: ASCRVAGNEKLF
V gene: TRBV11-2; clone size: .; J gene: TRBJ2-1; CDR3 protein: ASSNPGLVGEQF
V gene: TRBV6-1; clone size: few; J gene: TRBJ1-6; CDR3 protein: ASSELAGRSPLH